Listed below are T cell receptor beta chains from one sample, sequenced in a study of post-analysis software for immune sequencing data. TCRdb used MiXCR to reprocess the PCR reads, holding one entry per CDR3 protein. This table has hundreds of thousands of distinct CDR3 sequences, about 32% appearing once. Sample: blood. All receptors come from a girl aged 5-17 years with multiple sclerosis. Both conserved end residues are part of each CDR3. D genes are given only for firm matches. For some rows the clone size is stated as once, few or many, or as a class when expanded; others skip it.

TGTGCCAGCAGTTTGCTTGGTAGCGGGGGGGCCTGGAGAGAGACCCAGTACTTC	CASSLLGSGGAWRETQYF	.	TRBD2	TRBV12-3/TRBV12-4	TRBJ2-5
TGTGCCAGCAGCTTAGGGGGCCGGAGAAATGAGCAGTTCTTC	CASSLGGRRNEQFF	.	.	TRBV7-9	TRBJ2-1
TGCGCCAGCAGCCCGGGGACAGGGGTGGCAGAGACCCAGTACTTC	CASSPGTGVAETQYF	many	TRBD1	TRBV5-1	TRBJ2-5
TGTGCCAGCATCCGACAGGGTCGAGATGGCTACACCTTC	CASIRQGRDGYTF	many	TRBD1	TRBV12-3/TRBV12-4	TRBJ1-2
TGTGCCAGCAGCGCCTTCCTTGAGGCGGAAGGACGAGAGACCCAGTACTTC	CASSAFLEAEGRETQYF	.	.	TRBV9	TRBJ2-5
TGTGCCAGCACCCCCGTCGGAGGCAGCATCAATGAGCAGTTCTTC	CASTPVGGSINEQFF	many	.	TRBV11-2	TRBJ2-1
TGTGCCAGCAGTAGCTCCCAAGCGGGGAGCCGAGGGGACATTCAGTACTTC	CASSSSQAGSRGDIQYF	.	TRBD2	TRBV12-3/TRBV12-4	TRBJ2-4
TGCGCCAGCAGCTTGGGTCTAGCGGGAGTGGTAGATACGCAGTATTTT	CASSLGLAGVVDTQYF	.	TRBD2	TRBV5-1	TRBJ2-3
TGCAGTGCTGTAGACTACGAGCAGTACTTC	CSAVDYEQYF	many	.	TRBV20-1	TRBJ2-7
TGTGCCACCAGTGATCCCGGGACTAGCGGGGCCCCCGGGGAGCTGTTTTTT	CATSDPGTSGAPGELFF	.	TRBD2	TRBV24-1	TRBJ2-2
TGCAGTGCTAGGGACATCGGCCGATCACCCCTCCACTTT	CSARDIGRSPLHF	.	.	TRBV20-1	TRBJ1-6
TGTGCCAGCAGCTCCCCCGGGACAGAAATTCAAGAGACCCAGTACTTC	CASSSPGTEIQETQYF	.	TRBD1	TRBV7-2	TRBJ2-5
TGTGCCAGCAGCCCGTCGCTAGCGGGGGGTGGCAATGAGCAGTTCTTC	CASSPSLAGGGNEQFF	few	TRBD2	TRBV3-1	TRBJ2-1
TGCGCCAGCAGCTTGGCTGACAGGGGGCCCACAGATACGCAGTATTTT	CASSLADRGPTDTQYF	.	TRBD1	TRBV5-1	TRBJ2-3
TGCGCCAGCCAAAGGACGGGCGAGGCCTACGAGCAGTACTTC	CASQRTGEAYEQYF	few	.	TRBV5-1	TRBJ2-7
TGTGCCAGCAGCCCCTCCCGGGAGTTGTACTACGAGCAGTACTTC	CASSPSRELYYEQYF	many	.	TRBV7-2	TRBJ2-7
TGTGCCACCAGTGATGCCCAGGGGATCCATCAGCCCCAGCATTTT	CATSDAQGIHQPQHF	.	.	TRBV24-1	TRBJ1-5
TGTGCCAGCAGTCGCACTAGATCGGTCGGCGGAACGCAGTTCTTC	CASSRTRSVGGTQFF	.	.	TRBV28	TRBJ2-1
TGCAGCGTTGCGGGGCAGACCTCCAACGTCCTGACTTTC	CSVAGQTSNVLTF	many	.	TRBV29-1	TRBJ2-6
TGTGCCAGCATCCAACCGGGACAGGCGACCTACGAGCAGTACTTC	CASIQPGQATYEQYF	.	TRBD1	TRBV28	TRBJ2-7
TGCAGTGTGACCGGGAGCAATCAGCCCCAGCATTTT	CSVTGSNQPQHF	.	.	TRBV20-1	TRBJ1-5
TGTGCCAGCACCCCTCTGAGGGGAACCAAAAACATTCAGTACTTC	CASTPLRGTKNIQYF	.	.	TRBV7-9	TRBJ2-4
TGTGCCAGCAGACCCATATTCGGCGAGAACACTGAAGCTTTCTTT	CASRPIFGENTEAFF	.	.	TRBV3-1	TRBJ1-1